This TCR beta chain derives from a study of identical twins. TCRdb reprocessed the 5' RACE reads via MiXCR and lists one record per CDR3 protein. The table lists fewer than 550,000 distinct CDR3 sequences, roughly 15% of them singletons, with 0.44% in the top ten. This CDR3 has 15 residues. In germline, CDR1 is LGHDT, CDR2 YNNKEL (reference sequence). Unmatched junction bases numbered 5, after V lost 2 bases and J lost 4 bases. This sample also belongs to another study, concerning yellow fever vaccine responses in identical twins.

The chain carries TRBV3-1 and TRBJ1-1; 9 positions match TRBD1. The sequencing input was CD4+ T cells sorted from blood. This TCR came from a woman aged 18-29 years in good health. The CDR3 reads CASSQPRTGATEAFF. The CDR3 DNA reads as TGTGCCAGCAGCCAACCAAGGACAGGGGCCACTGAAGCTTTCTTT.